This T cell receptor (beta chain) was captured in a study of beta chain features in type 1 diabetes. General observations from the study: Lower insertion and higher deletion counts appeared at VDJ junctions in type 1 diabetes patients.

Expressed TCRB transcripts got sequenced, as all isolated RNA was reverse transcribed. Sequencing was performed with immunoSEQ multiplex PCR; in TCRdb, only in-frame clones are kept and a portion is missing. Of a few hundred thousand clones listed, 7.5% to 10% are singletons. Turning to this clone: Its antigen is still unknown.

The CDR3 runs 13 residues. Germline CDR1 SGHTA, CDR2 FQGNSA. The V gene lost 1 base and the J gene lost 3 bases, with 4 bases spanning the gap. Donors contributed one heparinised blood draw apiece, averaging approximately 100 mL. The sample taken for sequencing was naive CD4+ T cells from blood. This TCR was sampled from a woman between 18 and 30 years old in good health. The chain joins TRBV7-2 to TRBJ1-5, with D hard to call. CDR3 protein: CASSLVYNQPQHF. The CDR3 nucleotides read TGTGCCAGCAGCTTAGTCTACAATCAGCCCCAGCATTTT. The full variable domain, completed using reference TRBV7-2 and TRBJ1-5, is GAGVSQSPSNKVTEKGKDVELRCDPISGHTALYWYRQSLGQGLEFLIYFQGNSAPDKSGLPSDRFSAERTGGSVSTLTIQRTQQEDSAVYLCASSLVYNQPQHFGDGTRLSIL.